The 2 T cell receptor beta chains below all came from one sample that was sequenced in a study of blood T cells in healthy people across ages. PCR was performed a second time for about 7 to 12 cycles using a sample-barcoded 5' primer and a J-beta primer mix. TCRdb reprocessed the 5' RACE reads with MiXCR, giving one entry per CDR3 protein. This sample has around 1,100,000 distinct CDR3 sequences, with 35% to 45% found just once. Sequenced: blood. The receptors were sampled from a man in his late teens or twenties in good health.

About this clonotype itself: A junction boundary mismatches the germline segment, possibly from a read error. The genes are TRBV7-2 and TRBJ2-2; maybe TRBD2 (5 bases). This CDR3 has 14 residues. Germline V gene lookup returns CDR1 SGHTA and CDR2 FQGNSA. The DNA of the CDR3 is TGTGCCAGCAGCTTAAACAGTCTCACCGGGGAGCGGTTTTTT. It specifies CASSLNSLTGERFF. Variable domain in full (rest from reference TRBV7-2 and TRBJ2-2): GAGVSQSPSNKVTEKGKDVELRCDPISGHTALYWYRQSLGQGLEFLIYFQGNSAPDKSGLPSDRFSAERTGGSVSTLTIQRTQQEDSAVYLCASSLNSLTGERFFGEGSRLTVL.

The V call is TRBV7-2, the J call TRBJ2-3, with 8 bases matching TRBD2. V shed 5 bases and J 3 bases; nucleotides not matched to a gene: 10. The CDR3 is 16 residues long. Germline V CDR1 and CDR2: SGHTA, FQGNSA. The DNA of the CDR3 is TGTGCCAGCAGCACTAGCGGAGACCTAGCTACAGATACGCAGTATTTT. It codes for CASSTSGDLATDTQYF.